Shown below are 20 T cell receptor beta chains from a single sample sequenced in a study of CD8 T cells in ankylosing spondylitis. TCRdb reprocessed the 5' RACE reads with MiXCR, giving one entry per CDR3 protein. The sample records some 270,000 distinct CDR3 sequences, 30% to 35% being singletons. Material: blood, either unsorted or a sorted T cell fraction (not recorded which). Receptors originate from a male donor with ankylosing spondylitis or in good health (not recorded which).

There are a few counts of this clonotype. The rearrangement uses TRBV5-4 and TRBJ2-1; a possible D gene is TRBD2 (6 bases). Germline values: CDR1 SGHNT, CDR2 YYREEE (reference sequence). Between the trimmed V and J ends, which lost 0 bases and 6 bases, there was a span of 13 bases. The CDR3 is 15 residues long. For the CDR3, the DNA is TGTGCCAGCAGCTTGGAGCTAGCGAGGGGCAATGAGCAGTTCTTC. Amino acid sequence: CASSLELARGNEQFF.

This chain links TRBV3-1 with TRBJ2-1; D is possibly TRBD1 (5 bases). V was trimmed by 1 base and J by 5 bases, leaving 9 bases between them. Germline CDR1 reads LGHDT; CDR2 reads YNNKEL (reference sequence). The CDR3 contains 14 residues. As DNA, the CDR3 is TGTGCCAGCAGCCAAGGACGGACAAACAATGAGCAGTTCTTC. It encodes CASSQGRTNNEQFF.

The rearrangement links TRBV12-3 or TRBV12-4 to TRBJ2-5, with 10 bases that match TRBD1. This CDR3 is built from 15 residues. The V and J ends lost 5 bases and 2 bases, in that order; junction bases with no gene match: 5. The CDR3 sequence: CASSDRGRLQETQYF. The CDR3, as DNA: TGTGCCAGCAGTGACAGGGGGCGCCTACAAGAGACCCAGTACTTC.

In this sample, this clonotype turned up a few times. This chain joins TRBV6-5 and TRBJ2-7, with D perhaps TRBD2 (7 bases). V was cut by 0 bases and J by 8 bases, with 11 bases left in between. CDR1 and CDR2 from the germline V gene are MNHEY and SVGAGI. CDR3 length: 13 amino acids. Written as DNA, the CDR3 is TGTGCCAGCAGTTACTCTGGGGGGGCGCAGCAGTACTTC. Translated, it gives CASSYSGGAQQYF.

V gene TRBV10-3 combines with J gene TRBJ2-3, with D possibly being TRBD1 (5 bases). Trimming cost V 3 bases and J 4 bases, with 14 bases left between them. Germline CDR1 is ENHRY and CDR2 is SYGVKD. This CDR3 comprises 15 residues. The CDR3 spells CAISDPTRGPDTQYF. CDR3 nucleotides: TGTGCCATCAGTGATCCTACAAGGGGCCCAGATACGCAGTATTTT.

The rearrangement joins TRBV12-3 or TRBV12-4 to TRBJ1-4; D not resolved. Trimming removed 6 bases at V and 9 bases at J, with 11 bases between. This CDR3 has 12 amino acids. CDR3 coding DNA: TGTGCCAGCAGCCTAGAAGGACAAAAACTGTTTTTT. It is translated as CASSLEGQKLFF.

The chain employs TRBV19 and TRBJ1-1, with D possibly matching TRBD1 (5 bases). The germline V and J ends were trimmed by 3 bases and 1 base, with 6 bases remaining between them. Germline CDR1 LNHDA, CDR2 SQIVND (reference sequence). This CDR3 spans 13 amino acids. The CDR3, as DNA: TGTGCCAGTAGTATCCAGGGGAACACTGAAGCTTTCTTT. It encodes CASSIQGNTEAFF.

The CDR3 nucleotides are TGTGCCAGCAGCTCCCAGACAGGGGACCACGAGCAGTACTTC. This codes for CASSSQTGDHEQYF. This rearrangement joins TRBV7-6 to TRBJ2-7, with 8 nucleotides matching TRBD1. In germline, CDR1 is SGHVS, CDR2 FNYEAQ. This CDR3 spans 14 amino acids. V lost 4 bases and J lost 5; bases outside the gene matches: 7.

The chain employs TRBV20-1 and TRBJ2-7; D gene uncertain. Between the trimmed V and J ends, which lost 5 bases and 6 bases, there was a span of 23 bases. Germline CDR1 and CDR2: DFQATT and SNEGSKA (reference sequence). The CDR3 runs to 15 residues. The CDR3 is CSASKDILGVGEQYF. CDR3 coding DNA: TGCAGTGCTTCAAAAGACATTTTGGGCGTCGGCGAGCAGTACTTC.

This rearrangement joins TRBV27 to TRBJ2-3; TRBD1 aligns across 10 bases. The CDR3 covers 15 residues. V lost 3 bases to trimming and J lost 9 bases; unmatched junction nucleotides: 9. Germline V gene lookup returns CDR1 MNHEY and CDR2 SMNVEV (reference sequence). In DNA, the CDR3 is TGTGCCAGCAGTTTGGCGGGACAGGGGCGAAGAACGCAGTATTTT. The encoded protein is CASSLAGQGRRTQYF.

The sample holds a few counts of this clonotype. The V and J genes are TRBV29-1 and TRBJ2-5; D might be TRBD2 (6 bases). Germline V gene lookup returns CDR1 SQVTM and CDR2 ANQGSEA. There are 13 residues in the CDR3. The ends were cut back, 3 bases at V and 9 bases at J, with 17 bases in the middle. The CDR3 sequence: CSVDRGRGGAQYF. Written as DNA, the CDR3 is TGCAGCGTTGACCGTGGACGCGGCGGGGCCCAGTACTTC.

This sequence joins TRBV7-9 and TRBJ1-5, with D maybe TRBD1 (6 bases). Trimming stripped 4 bases from V and 1 base from J, with 11 bases between. The CDR3 contains 15 residues. Germline V gene data show CDR1 as SEHNR and CDR2 as FQNEAQ (reference sequence). The CDR3 nucleotides are TGTGCCAGCAGCTCAGGGGAGTCGAGCAATCAGCCCCAGCATTTT. It is translated as CASSSGESSNQPQHF.

This clonotype was seen many times. The chain carries TRBV29-1 and TRBJ1-1; possibly TRBD1 for D (5 bases). CDR1 and CDR2 from the germline V gene are SQVTM and ANQGSEA. CDR3 length: 13 residues. V dropped 6 bases and J dropped 1 base, with 12 bases sitting between them. CDR3 in amino acids: CSVVRGSNTEAFF. In DNA form, the CDR3 reads TGCAGCGTAGTCCGGGGGTCGAACACTGAAGCTTTCTTT.

This chain connects TRBV12-3 or TRBV12-4 to TRBJ1-2; tentative D call: TRBD1 (5 bases). V gave up 5 bases and J gave up 4 bases, with 17 bases separating them. The CDR3 loop spans 15 amino acids. The CDR3 reads CASSPLVRGGYGYTF. The CDR3 region has the DNA TGTGCCAGCAGTCCCTTGGTTAGGGGCGGCTATGGCTACACCTTC.

This clonotype turned up a few times. The rearrangement uses TRBV5-1 and TRBJ2-3, with 7 bases matching TRBD1. Germline CDR1 and CDR2: SGHRS and YFSETQ. The CDR3 has 13 amino acids. With V trimmed by 6 bases and J by 5 bases, 6 bases remained unmatched. CDR3 nucleotides: TGCGCCAGCAACGAGGGGGCAGTAGATACGCAGTATTTT. Its protein product is CASNEGAVDTQYF.

J is TRBJ1-5 and V is TRBV20-1, with 12 bases lining up with TRBD1. Germline CDR1 and CDR2: DFQATT and SNEGSKA (reference sequence). This CDR3 is built from 18 residues. Trimming removed 6 bases from V and 2 bases from J; junction bases left unmatched: 14. The CDR3 nucleotides are TGCAGTGCCAGATATTGGGGACAGGGGGCCGAGGGCAATCAGCCCCAGCATTTT. It is translated as CSARYWGQGAEGNQPQHF.

This chain uses TRBV2 with TRBJ2-5, with TRBD2 matching 13 bases. With 6 bases clipped from V and 5 bases from J, the junction kept 6 bases outside the gene matches. The CDR3 loop spans 15 amino acids. Germline CDR1 SNHLY, CDR2 FYNNEI. The CDR3: CASRETSGGAETQYF. CDR3 coding DNA: TGTGCCAGCAGGGAAACTAGCGGGGGGGCGGAGACCCAGTACTTC.

This clonotype was picked up a small number of times. The chain is built from TRBV20-1 and TRBJ2-5, with D uncertain. Germline CDR1 is DFQATT and CDR2 is SNEGSKA (reference sequence). This CDR3 region has 11 residues. V dropped 0 bases and J dropped 7 bases, with 6 bases sitting between them. CDR3 residues: CSARDGPTQYF. CDR3 nucleotide sequence: TGCAGTGCTAGAGATGGCCCGACCCAGTACTTC.

The chain carries TRBV4-1 and TRBJ1-2; D unresolved. Per the germline V gene, CDR1 is MGHRA and CDR2 is YSYEKL. Trimming removed 6 bases at V and 10 bases at J, with 21 bases between. The CDR3 totals 14 residues. The CDR3 loop is CASRALATARHYTF. The CDR3 DNA follows: TGCGCCAGCAGAGCCTTAGCGACGGCTCGACACTACACCTTC.

This rearrangement joins TRBV5-1 to TRBJ2-3, with D unclear. From germline, CDR1 is SGHRS and CDR2 YFSETQ. The CDR3 is made up of 12 amino acids. V lost 7 bases, J lost 5 bases, and 11 bases lay in between. The CDR3 DNA is TGCGCCAGCTCCCAGGCTGGAGATACGCAGTATTTT. It yields the protein CASSQAGDTQYF.